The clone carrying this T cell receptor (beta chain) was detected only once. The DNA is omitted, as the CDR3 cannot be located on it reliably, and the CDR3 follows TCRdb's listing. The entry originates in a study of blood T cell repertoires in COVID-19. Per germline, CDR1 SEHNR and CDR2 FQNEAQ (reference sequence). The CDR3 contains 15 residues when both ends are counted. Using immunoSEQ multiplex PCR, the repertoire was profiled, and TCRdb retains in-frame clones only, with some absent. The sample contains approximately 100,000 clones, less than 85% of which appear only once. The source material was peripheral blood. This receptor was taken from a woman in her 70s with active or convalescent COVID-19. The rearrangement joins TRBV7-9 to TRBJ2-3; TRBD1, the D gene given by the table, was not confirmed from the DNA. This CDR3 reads CASSLHFGAPDTQYF.